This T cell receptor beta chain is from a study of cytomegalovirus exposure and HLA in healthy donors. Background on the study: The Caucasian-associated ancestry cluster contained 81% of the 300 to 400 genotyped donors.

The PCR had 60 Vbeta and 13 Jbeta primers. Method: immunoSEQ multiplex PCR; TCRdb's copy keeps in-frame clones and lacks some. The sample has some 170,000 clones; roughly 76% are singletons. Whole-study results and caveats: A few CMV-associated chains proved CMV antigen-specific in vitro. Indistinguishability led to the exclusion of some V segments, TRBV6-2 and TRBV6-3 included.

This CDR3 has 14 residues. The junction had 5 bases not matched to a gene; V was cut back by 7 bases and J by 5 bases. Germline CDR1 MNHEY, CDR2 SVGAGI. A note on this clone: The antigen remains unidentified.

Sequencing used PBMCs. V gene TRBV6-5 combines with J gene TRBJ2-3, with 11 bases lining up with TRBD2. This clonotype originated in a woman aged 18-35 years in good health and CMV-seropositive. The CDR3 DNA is TGTGCCAGCAAAACTAGCGGGGGTGAAGATACGCAGTATTTT. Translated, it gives CASKTSGGEDTQYF.